The text below deals with one T cell receptor (beta chain). What it binds is not known. The CDR3 loop spans 14 amino acids. J gave up 4 bases and V 3 bases, and 6 bases lay outside the gene matches. Germline CDR1 is DFQATT and CDR2 is SNEGSKA (reference sequence). This entry belongs to a study of T cell responses to AZD1222 COVID-19 vaccine. The method was immunoSEQ multiplex PCR; TCRdb's version includes in-frame clones alone and lacks a portion of them. The table has under 100,000 clones, approximately 85% seen once. Doses given second, at about 4 or about 12 weeks, were pooled. Study outcomes and limitations: Spike-specific TCR repertoires showed rising breadth and depth after two AZD1222 doses. Seropositive AZD1222 recipients at baseline numbered only five or six.

The TCR originated in an adult who received the AZD1222 COVID-19 vaccine. The V gene is TRBV20-1, the J gene TRBJ2-1; 7 nucleotides align to TRBD2. This material consisted of peripheral blood, taken 28 days after the second AZD1222 dose. The CDR3 here is CSASGGGVYNEQFF. The DNA of the CDR3 is TGCAGTGCTAGTGGTGGGGGGGTATACAATGAGCAGTTCTTC.